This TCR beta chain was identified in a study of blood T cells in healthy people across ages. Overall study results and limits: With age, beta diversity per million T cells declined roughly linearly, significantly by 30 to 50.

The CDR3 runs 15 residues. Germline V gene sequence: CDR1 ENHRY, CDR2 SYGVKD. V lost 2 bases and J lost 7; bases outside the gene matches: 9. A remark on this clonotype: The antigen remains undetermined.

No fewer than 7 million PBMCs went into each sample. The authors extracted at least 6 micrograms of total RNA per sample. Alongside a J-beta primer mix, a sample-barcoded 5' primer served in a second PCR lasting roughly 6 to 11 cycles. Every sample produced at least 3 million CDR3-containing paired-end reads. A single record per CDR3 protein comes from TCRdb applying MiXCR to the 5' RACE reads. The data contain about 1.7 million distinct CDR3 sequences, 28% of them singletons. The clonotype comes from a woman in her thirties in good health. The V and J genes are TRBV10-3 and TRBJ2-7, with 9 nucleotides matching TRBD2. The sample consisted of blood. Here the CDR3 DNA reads TGTGCCATCAGTGAGATGCTAGCGGGAAGGAATGAGCAGTACTTC. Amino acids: CAISEMLAGRNEQYF.